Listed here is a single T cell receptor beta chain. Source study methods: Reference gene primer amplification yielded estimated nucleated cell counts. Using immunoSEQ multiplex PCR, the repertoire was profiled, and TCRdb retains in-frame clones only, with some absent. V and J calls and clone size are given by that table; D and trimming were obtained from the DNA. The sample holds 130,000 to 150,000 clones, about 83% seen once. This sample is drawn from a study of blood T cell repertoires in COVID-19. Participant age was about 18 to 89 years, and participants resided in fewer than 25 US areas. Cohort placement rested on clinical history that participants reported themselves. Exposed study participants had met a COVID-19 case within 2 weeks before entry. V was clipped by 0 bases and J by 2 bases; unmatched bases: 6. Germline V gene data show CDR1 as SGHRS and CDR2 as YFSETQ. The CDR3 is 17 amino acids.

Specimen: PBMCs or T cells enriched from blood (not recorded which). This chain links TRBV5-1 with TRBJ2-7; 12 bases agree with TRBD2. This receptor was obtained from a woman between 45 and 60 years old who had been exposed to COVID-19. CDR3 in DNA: TGCGCCAGCAGCTTGGTCCCGACTAGCGGGGGTACCTACGAGCAGTACTTC. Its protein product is CASSLVPTSGGTYEQYF.